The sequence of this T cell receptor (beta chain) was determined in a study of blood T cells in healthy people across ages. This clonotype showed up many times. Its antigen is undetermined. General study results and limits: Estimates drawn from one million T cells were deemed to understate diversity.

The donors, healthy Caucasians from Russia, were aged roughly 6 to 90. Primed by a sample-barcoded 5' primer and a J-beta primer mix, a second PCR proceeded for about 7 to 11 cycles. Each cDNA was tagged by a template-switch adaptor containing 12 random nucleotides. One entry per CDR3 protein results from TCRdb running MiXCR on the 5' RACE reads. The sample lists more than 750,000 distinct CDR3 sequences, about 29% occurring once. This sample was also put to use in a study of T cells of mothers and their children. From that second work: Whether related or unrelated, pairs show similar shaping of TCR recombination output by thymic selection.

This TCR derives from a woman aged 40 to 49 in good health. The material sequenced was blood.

CDR3 sequence: CASSRTGTHYGYTF. The CDR3 DNA reads TGTGCCAGCAGTCGCACAGGGACGCACTATGGCTACACCTTC. This chain connects TRBV27 to TRBJ1-2; maybe TRBD1 (6 bases). CDR1 is MNHEY, CDR2 SMNVEV, per germline (reference sequence). This CDR3 comprises 14 residues. The germline V and J ends were trimmed by 5 bases and 3 bases, with 13 bases remaining between them.